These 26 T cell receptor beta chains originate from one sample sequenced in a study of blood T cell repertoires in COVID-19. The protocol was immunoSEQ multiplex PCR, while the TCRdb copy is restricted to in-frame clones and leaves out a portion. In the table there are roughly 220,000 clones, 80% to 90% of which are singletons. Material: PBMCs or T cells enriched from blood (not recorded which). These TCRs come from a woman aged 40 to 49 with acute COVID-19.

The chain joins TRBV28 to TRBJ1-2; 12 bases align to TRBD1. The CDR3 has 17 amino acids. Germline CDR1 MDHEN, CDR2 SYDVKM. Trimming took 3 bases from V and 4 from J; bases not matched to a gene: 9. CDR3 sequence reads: CASSFPGTGGYIYGYTF. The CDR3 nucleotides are TGTGCCAGCAGTTTTCCTGGGACAGGGGGCTACATCTATGGCTACACCTTC.

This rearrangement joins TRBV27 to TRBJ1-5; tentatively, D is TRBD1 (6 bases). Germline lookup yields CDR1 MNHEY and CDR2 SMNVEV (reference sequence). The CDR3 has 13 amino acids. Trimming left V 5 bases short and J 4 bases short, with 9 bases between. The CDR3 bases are TGTGCCAGCAGTGGGACAAGGAATCAGCCCCAGCATTTT. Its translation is CASSGTRNQPQHF.

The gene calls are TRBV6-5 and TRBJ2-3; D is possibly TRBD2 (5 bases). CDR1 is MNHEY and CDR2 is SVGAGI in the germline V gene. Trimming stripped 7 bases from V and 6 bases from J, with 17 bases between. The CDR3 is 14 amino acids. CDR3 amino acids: CASTPAARADTQYF. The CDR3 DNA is TGTGCCAGCACACCCGCCGCGCGGGCGGATACGCAGTATTTT.

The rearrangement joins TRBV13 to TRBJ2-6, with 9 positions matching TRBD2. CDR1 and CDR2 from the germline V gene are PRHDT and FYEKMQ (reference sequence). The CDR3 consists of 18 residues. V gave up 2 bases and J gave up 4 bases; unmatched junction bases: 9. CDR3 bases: TGTGCCAGCAGCTTAATTTCAGGACTAGCGATGGGGGCCAACGTCCTGACTTTC. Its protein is CASSLISGLAMGANVLTF.

CDR3 in amino acids: CASSQDAGQYYGYTF. The CDR3 bases are TGTGCCAGCAGCCAAGATGCAGGGCAGTACTATGGCTACACCTTC. V usage is TRBV3-1 (or the pseudogene TRBV3-2) and J usage is TRBJ1-2; D is perhaps TRBD1 (5 bases). V was clipped by 0 bases and J by 3 bases, with 11 bases between them. CDR3 length: 15 residues. In germline, CDR1 is LGHDT, CDR2 YNNKEL (reference sequence).

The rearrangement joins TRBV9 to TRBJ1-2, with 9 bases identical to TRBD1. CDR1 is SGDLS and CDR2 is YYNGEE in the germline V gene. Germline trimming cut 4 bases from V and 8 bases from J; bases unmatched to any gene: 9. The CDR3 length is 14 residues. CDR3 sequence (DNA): TGTGCCAGCAGCACCTACGGACAGGGGTCGGGCTACACCTTC. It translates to CASSTYGQGSGYTF.

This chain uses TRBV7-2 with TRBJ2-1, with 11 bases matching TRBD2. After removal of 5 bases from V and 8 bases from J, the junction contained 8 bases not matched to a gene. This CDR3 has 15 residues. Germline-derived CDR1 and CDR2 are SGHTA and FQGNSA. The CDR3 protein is CASSPTSGSYHEQFF. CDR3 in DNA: TGTGCCAGCAGCCCCACTAGCGGGAGTTACCATGAGCAGTTCTTC.

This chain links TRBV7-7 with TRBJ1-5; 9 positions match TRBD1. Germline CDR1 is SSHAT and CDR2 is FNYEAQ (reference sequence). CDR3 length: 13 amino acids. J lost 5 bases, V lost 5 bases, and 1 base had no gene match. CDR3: CASSRDRDQPQHF. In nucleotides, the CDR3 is TGTGCCAGCAGCAGGGACAGGGATCAGCCCCAGCATTTT.

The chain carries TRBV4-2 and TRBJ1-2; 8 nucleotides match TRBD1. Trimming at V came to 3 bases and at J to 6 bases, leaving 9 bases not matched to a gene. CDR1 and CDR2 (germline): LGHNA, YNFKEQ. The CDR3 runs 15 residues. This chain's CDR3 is CASSHRGQGTHGYTF. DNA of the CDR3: TGTGCCAGCAGCCACAGAGGACAGGGAACGCATGGCTACACCTTC.

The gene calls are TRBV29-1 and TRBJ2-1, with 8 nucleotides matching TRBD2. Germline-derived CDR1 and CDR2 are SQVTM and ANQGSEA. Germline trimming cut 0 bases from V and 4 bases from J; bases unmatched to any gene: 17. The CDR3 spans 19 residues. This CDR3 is CSVEDQGISGRLLYNEQFF. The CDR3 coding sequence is TGCAGCGTTGAAGATCAAGGGATCAGCGGGAGACTTTTATACAATGAGCAGTTCTTC.

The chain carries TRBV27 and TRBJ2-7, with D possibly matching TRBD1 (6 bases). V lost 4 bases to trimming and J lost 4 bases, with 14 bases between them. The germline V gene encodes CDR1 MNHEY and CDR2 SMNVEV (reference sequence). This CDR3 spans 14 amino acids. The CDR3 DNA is TGTGCCAGCAGTTGGCAGGGACACTCTTACGAGCAGTACTTC. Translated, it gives CASSWQGHSYEQYF.

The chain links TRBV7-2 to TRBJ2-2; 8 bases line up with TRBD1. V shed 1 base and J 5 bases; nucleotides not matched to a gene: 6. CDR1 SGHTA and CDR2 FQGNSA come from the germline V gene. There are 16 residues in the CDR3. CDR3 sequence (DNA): TGTGCCAGCAGCTTAGGGACAGGGCGAAAAACCGGGGAGCTGTTTTTT. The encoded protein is CASSLGTGRKTGELFF.

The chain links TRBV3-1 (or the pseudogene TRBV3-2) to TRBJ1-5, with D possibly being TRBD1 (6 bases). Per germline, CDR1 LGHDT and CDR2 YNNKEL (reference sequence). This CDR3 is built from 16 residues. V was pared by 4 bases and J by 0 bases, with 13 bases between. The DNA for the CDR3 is TGTGCCAGCAGCCCCTCGGGAGGGGGTAGCAATCAGCCCCAGCATTTT. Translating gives CASSPSGGGSNQPQHF.

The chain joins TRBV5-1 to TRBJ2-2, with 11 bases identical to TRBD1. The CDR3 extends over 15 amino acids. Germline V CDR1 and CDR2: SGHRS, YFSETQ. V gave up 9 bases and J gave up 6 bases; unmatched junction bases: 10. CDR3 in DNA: TGCGCCACAAAACGGACAGGGGGCTTGTCCGGGGAGCTGTTTTTT. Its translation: CATKRTGGLSGELFF.

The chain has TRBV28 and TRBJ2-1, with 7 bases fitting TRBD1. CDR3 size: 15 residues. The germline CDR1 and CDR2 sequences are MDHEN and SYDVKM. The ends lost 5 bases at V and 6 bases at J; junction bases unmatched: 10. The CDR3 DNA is TGTGCCAGCAGTCTGACAGGGATCAAGGGCAATGAGCAGTTCTTC. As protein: CASSLTGIKGNEQFF.

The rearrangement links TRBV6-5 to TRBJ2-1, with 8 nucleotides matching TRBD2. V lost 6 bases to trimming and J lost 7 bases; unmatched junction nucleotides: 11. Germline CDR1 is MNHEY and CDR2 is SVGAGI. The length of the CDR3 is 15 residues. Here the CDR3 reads CASRSAGGPGNEQFF. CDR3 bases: TGTGCCAGCAGATCCGCGGGAGGACCGGGGAATGAGCAGTTCTTC.

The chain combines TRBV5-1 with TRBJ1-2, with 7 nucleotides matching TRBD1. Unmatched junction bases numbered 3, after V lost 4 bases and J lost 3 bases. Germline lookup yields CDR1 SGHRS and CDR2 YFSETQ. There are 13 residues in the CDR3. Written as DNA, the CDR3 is TGCGCCAGCAGCCCCGGACAGGACTATGGCTACACCTTC. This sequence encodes CASSPGQDYGYTF.

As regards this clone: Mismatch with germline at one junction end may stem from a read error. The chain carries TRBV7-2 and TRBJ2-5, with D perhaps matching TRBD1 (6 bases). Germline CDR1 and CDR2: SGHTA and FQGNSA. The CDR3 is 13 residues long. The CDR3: CVSSLAGVGTQYF. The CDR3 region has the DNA TGTGTCAGCAGCTTAGCAGGGGTGGGGACCCAGTACTTC. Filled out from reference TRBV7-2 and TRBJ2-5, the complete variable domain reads GAGVSQSPSNKVTEKGKDVELRCDPISGHTALYWYRQSLGQGLEFLIYFQGNSAPDKSGLPSDRFSAERTGGSVSTLTIQRTQQEDSAVYLCVSSLAGVGTQYFGPGTRLLVL.

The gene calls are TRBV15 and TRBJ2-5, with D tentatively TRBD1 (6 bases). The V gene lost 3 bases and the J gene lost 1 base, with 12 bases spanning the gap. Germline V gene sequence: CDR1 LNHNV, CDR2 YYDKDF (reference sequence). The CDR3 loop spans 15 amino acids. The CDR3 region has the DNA TGTGCCACCAGCAGTGGGACACTTCGCCAAGAGACCCAGTACTTC. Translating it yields CATSSGTLRQETQYF.

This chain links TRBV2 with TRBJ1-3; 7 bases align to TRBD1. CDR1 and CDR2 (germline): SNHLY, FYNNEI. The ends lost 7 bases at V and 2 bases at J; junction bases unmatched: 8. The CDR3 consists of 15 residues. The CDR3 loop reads CASTYLTGTGNTIYF. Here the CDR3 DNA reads TGTGCCAGCACTTACCTGACAGGGACTGGAAACACCATATATTTT.

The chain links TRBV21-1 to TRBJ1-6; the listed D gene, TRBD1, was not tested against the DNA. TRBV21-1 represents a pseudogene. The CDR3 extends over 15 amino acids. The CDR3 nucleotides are TGTGCCAGCAGAACAGCAGGCAGGGTGAATTCACCCCTCCACTTT. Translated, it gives CASRTAGRVNSPLHF.

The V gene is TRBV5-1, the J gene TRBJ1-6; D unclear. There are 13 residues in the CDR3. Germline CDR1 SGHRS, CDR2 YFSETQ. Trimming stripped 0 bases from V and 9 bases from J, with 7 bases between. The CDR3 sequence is CASSLGGSSPLHF. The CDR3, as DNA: TGCGCCAGCAGCTTGGGAGGGAGTTCACCCCTCCACTTT.

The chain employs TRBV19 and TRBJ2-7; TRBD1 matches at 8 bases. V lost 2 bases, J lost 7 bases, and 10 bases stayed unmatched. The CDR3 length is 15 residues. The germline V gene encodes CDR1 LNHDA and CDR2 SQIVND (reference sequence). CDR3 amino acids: CASSIQTGGRVEQYF. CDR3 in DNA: TGTGCCAGTAGTATACAAACAGGGGGGAGAGTTGAGCAGTACTTC. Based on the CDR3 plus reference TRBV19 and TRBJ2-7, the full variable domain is DGGITQSPKYLFRKEGQNVTLSCEQNLNHDAMYWYRQDPGQGLRLIYYSQIVNDFQKGDIAEGYSVSREKKESFPLTVTSAQKNPTAFYLCASSIQTGGRVEQYFGPGTRLTVT.

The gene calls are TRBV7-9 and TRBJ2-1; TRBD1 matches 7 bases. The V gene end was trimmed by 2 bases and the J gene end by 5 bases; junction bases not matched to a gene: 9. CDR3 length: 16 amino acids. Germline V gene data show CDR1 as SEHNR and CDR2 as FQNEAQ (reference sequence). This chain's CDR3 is CASSLKGTGVNNEQFF. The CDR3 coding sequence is TGTGCCAGCAGCTTAAAGGGAACAGGGGTTAACAATGAGCAGTTCTTC.

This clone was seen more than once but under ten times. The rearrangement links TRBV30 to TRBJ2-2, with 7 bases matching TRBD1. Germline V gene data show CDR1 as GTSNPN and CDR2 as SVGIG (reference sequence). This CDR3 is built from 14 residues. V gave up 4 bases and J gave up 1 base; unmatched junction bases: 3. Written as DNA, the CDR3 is TGTGCCTGGAAGGGGACAGTGAACACCGGGGAGCTGTTTTTT. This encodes CAWKGTVNTGELFF.

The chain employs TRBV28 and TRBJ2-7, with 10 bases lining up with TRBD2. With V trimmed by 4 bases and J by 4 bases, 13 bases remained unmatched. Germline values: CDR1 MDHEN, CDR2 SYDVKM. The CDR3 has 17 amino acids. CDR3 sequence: CASSSIVAGGGFYEQYF. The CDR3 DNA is TGTGCCAGCAGTTCCATCGTAGCGGGAGGAGGTTTTTACGAGCAGTACTTC.